This T cell receptor beta chain was recorded in a study of blood T cell repertoires in COVID-19. Study background: From T cells, B-cell-depleted T cells, or PBMCs came the material, which was cDNA or gDNA.

Recruited during active infection, patients (from Seattle) were subsequently followed longitudinally. Per germline, CDR1 MNHEY and CDR2 SMNVEV (reference sequence). The CDR3 is 15 residues long. The V gene end was trimmed by 7 bases and the J gene end by 6 bases; junction bases not matched to a gene: 10. How the authors handled the data: Reference gene primer amplification gave nucleated cell count estimates. Some clones are missing from TCRdb's copy, which holds only in-frame ones; the method was immunoSEQ multiplex PCR. The DNA gave D and trimming, while V, J and clone size come from that table. Of 300,000 to 350,000 clones listed, more than 70% are singletons.

The chain joins TRBV27 to TRBJ1-5; 9 bases fit TRBD1. Sequenced material: peripheral blood. This TCR was sampled from a woman aged 60 to 75 with COVID-19, enrolled during active disease. Here the CDR3 reads CASKPRTGAAQPQHF. DNA of the CDR3: TGTGCCAGCAAGCCTCGGACAGGGGCGGCTCAGCCCCAGCATTTT.